The 8 T cell receptor beta chains presented below share a single source sample, sequenced in a study of CXCR3-negative and CXCR3-positive naive CD8 T cells. Libraries of TRB cDNA were made by 5' RACE and carried UMIs. TCRdb reprocessed the 5' RACE reads; each CDR3 protein has one entry and no DNA is given. The table lists some 99,000 distinct CDR3 sequences. General observations from the study: TRB CDR3s of CXCR3-positive naive cells were more hydrophobic than those of CXCR3-negative naive cells.

Their antigen targets remain unknown. Material: naive CXCR3+ CD8+ T cells from blood. Specified subset: CD45RO-CCR7+CD27+CD95- naive CD8+ T cells expressing CXCR3 (TNR3+). The receptors stem from a human donor in good health. Some clones in this sample may be carry-over from other donors' samples.

The chain is built from TRBV5-1 and TRBJ2-1; TCRdb calls TRBD1, which cannot be checked without DNA. CDR1 and CDR2 from the germline V gene are SGHRS and YFSETQ. The CDR3 is 15 residues long. The CDR3 sequence: CASSDRGAIYNEQFF.

V gene TRBV28 combines with J gene TRBJ2-5; without DNA, the TCRdb call of TRBD2 cannot be checked. Germline CDR1 reads MDHEN; CDR2 reads SYDVKM. The CDR3 loop spans 15 amino acids. CDR3 sequence: CASSQIAGGQETQYF.

The chain uses TRBV4-3 and TRBJ1-1. This CDR3 has 13 residues. In germline, CDR1 is LGHNA, CDR2 YSLEER. CDR3 protein: CASSQAQVTEAFF.

The J gene is TRBJ2-3, the V gene TRBV7-9; TCRdb's assignment of TRBD2 cannot be checked, as there is no DNA. CDR1 is SEHNR and CDR2 is FQNEAQ in the germline V gene (reference sequence). The CDR3 has 16 residues. The CDR3 sequence is CASSSGLAERTDTQYF.

The V call is TRBV20-1, the J call TRBJ2-7; without DNA, the TCRdb call of TRBD2 cannot be checked. This CDR3 has 14 amino acids. In germline, CDR1 is DFQATT, CDR2 SNEGSKA (reference sequence). CDR3 protein: CSASTRERAYEQYF.

V is TRBV12-3 or TRBV12-4 and J is TRBJ2-7; the TCRdb call, TRBD2, lacks DNA for checking. The length of the CDR3 is 16 residues. The CDR3 sequence: CASSPRGGLAGDEQYF.

V gene TRBV15 combines with J gene TRBJ2-5. The CDR3 runs 16 residues. The V gene's germline CDR1 is LNHNV and CDR2 YYDKDF (reference sequence). This CDR3 is CATSRDQTQHQETQYF.

CDR3 amino acids: CASSHAGTRPPGYTF. The chain combines TRBV4-3 with TRBJ1-2; TCRdb gives TRBD1 as the D gene, but with no DNA this cannot be confirmed. Looked up from germline, CDR1 is LGHNA and CDR2 is YSLEER. The CDR3 spans 15 residues.